In this sample, the clone carrying this TCR beta chain turned up many times. TCRdb recomputed calls from the 5' RACE reads with MiXCR, one row per CDR3 protein. The sample contains 50,000 to 60,000 distinct CDR3 sequences, under 8% of which appear only once. This entry comes from a study of early T cells in non-severe SARS-CoV-2 infection. The CDR3 is 15 residues long. The trim removed 7 bases at V and 0 bases at J, leaving 5 bases unmatched. CDR1 is SGHRS, CDR2 YFSETQ, per germline. This TCR derives from an adult who was a healthcare worker with PCR-confirmed SARS-CoV-2 infection or an uninfected control (not recorded which). This sequence joins TRBV5-1 and TRBJ2-3, with TRBD2 identical over 10 bases. The source was whole blood, collected at baseline. CDR3 sequence (DNA): TGCGCCAGCGCCACTAGCGGGGCTAGCACAGATACGCAGTATTTT. Its translation is CASATSGASTDTQYF.